This T cell receptor (beta chain) comes out of a study of T-cell memory formation after mild COVID-19. Regarding the study as a whole: Clones which contracted sat mainly in CM and EM if CD4+, and in EMRA if CD8+. Clones that contracted from day 15 to 85 were balanced CD4/CD8, while later expanders leaned CD4+.

The CDR3 spans 15 residues. The ends were cut back, 0 bases at V and 4 bases at J, with 11 bases in the middle. Looked up from germline, CDR1 is SGDLS and CDR2 is YYNGEE. Libraries for TCRalpha and TCRbeta carried sample barcodes and unique molecular identifiers via 5'RACE. MiXCR was run by TCRdb on the 5' RACE reads, yielding one entry per CDR3 protein. The sample records about 290,000 distinct CDR3 sequences, roughly 18% being singletons. A note on this clonotype: Its antigen remains unknown.

The chain carries TRBV9 and TRBJ2-1, with D tentatively TRBD1 or TRBD2 (5 bases each). The TCR sequence derives from a man aged 18 to 29 who had mild COVID-19 (a few samples of this study predate the infection). Cell type and time point are not known. Input material: PBMCs or a T cell subset sorted from them (not recorded which). Written as DNA, the CDR3 is TGTGCCAGCAGCGTAGGAAAAGGGACGTACAATGAGCAGTTCTTC. Translating it yields CASSVGKGTYNEQFF. Combining the CDR3 with reference TRBV9 and TRBJ2-1 gives the whole variable domain DSGVTQTPKHLITATGQRVTLRCSPRSGDLSVYWYQQSLDQGLQFLIQYYNGEERAKGNILERFSAQQFPDLHSELNLSSLELGDSALYFCASSVGKGTYNEQFFGPGTRLTVL.